The present TCR beta chain was sequenced within a study of blood T cell repertoires in COVID-19. Turning to the study itself: Acute-phase and convalescent COVID-19 samples originated in the United States, Italy and Spain. T cells, B-cell-depleted T cells, or PBMCs supplied cDNA or gDNA.

The CDR3 has 14 residues. CDR1 SGDLS and CDR2 YYNGEE come from the germline V gene. V was clipped by 3 bases and J by 5 bases; unmatched bases: 4. In the study's own analysis: Estimated nucleated cell counts came from reference gene primer amplification. TCRdb's copy holds only in-frame clones and misses some; the assay was immunoSEQ multiplex PCR. V and J calls and clone size are as listed in that table; D and trimming were resolved from the DNA. The sample shows approximately 200,000 clones, 70% to 90% of them seen only once. This receptor was taken from a man between 40 and 49 years old with acute or convalescent COVID-19. The specimen was peripheral blood. V is TRBV9 and J is TRBJ2-5; 10 positions agree with TRBD1. DNA of the CDR3: TGTGCCAGCAGCGGACAGGGGGCGAGGGAGACCCAGTACTTC. Translated, it gives CASSGQGARETQYF.